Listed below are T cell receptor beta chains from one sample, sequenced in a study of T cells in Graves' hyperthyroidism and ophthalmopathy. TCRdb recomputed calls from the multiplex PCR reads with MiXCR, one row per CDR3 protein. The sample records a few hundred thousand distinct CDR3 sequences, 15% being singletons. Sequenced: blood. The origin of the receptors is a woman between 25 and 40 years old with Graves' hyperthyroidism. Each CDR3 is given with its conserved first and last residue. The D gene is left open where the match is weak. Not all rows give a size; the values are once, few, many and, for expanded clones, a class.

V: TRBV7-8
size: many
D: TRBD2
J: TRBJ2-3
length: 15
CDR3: CASKRSGRLTDTQYF
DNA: TGTGCCAGCAAGAGGAGCGGGAGATTAACAGATACGCAGTATTTT

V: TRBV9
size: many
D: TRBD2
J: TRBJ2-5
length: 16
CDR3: CASSQGTSGRRETQYF
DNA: TGTGCCAGCAGCCAAGGGACTAGCGGGAGACGAGAGACCCAGTACTTC

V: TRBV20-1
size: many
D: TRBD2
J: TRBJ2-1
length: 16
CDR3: CSARSARVAGEGEQFF
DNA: TGCAGTGCTAGATCCGCGAGGGTAGCGGGAGAAGGGGAGCAGTTCTTC

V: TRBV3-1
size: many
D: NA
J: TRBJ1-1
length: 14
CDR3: CASSQGTKHTEAFF
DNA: TGTGCCAGCAGCCAAGGGACAAAACATACTGAAGCTTTCTTT

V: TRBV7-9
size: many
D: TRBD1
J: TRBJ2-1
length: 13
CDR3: CASLLTGGNEQFF
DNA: TGTGCCAGCCTCCTGACAGGGGGGAATGAGCAGTTCTTC

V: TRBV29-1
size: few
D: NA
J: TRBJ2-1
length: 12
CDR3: CSVLGLAHEQFF
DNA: TGCAGCGTTCTGGGGCTAGCGCATGAGCAGTTCTTC

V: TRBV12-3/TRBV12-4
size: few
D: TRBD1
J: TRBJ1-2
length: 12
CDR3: CASSFTGGGYTF
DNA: TGTGCCAGCAGTTTTACAGGGGGCGGCTACACCTTC

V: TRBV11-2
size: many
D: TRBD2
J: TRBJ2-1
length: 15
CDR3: CASSLAGGFYNEQFF
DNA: TGTGCCAGCAGCTTGGCGGGAGGGTTCTACAATGAGCAGTTCTTC

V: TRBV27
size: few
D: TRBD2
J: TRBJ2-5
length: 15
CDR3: CASSFLGGGQETQYF
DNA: TGTGCCAGCAGTTTCCTCGGCGGGGGCCAAGAGACCCAGTACTTC

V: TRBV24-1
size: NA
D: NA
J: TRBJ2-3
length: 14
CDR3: CATSDRHGLDTQYF
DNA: TGTGCCACCAGTGATCGACACGGCTTAGATACGCAGTATTTT

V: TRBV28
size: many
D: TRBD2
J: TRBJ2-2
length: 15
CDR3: CASSGSGSGVGELFF
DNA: TGTGCCAGCAGTGGCAGCGGGAGCGGAGTCGGGGAGCTGTTTTTT

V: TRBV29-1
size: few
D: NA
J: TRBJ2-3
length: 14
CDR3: CSVEGLEPTDTQYF
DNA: TGCAGCGTTGAAGGACTAGAACCCACAGATACGCAGTATTTT

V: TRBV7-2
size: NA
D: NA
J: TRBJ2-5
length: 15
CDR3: CASSLGRRAGETQYF
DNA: TGTGCCAGCAGCTTAGGTCGCAGGGCTGGAGAGACCCAGTACTTC

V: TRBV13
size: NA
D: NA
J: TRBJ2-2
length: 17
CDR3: CASSLMAGSFSTGELFF
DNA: TGTGCCAGCAGCTTAATGGCGGGGTCGTTTTCCACCGGGGAGCTGTTTTTT

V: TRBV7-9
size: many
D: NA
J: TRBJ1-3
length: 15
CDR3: CASGGGPDAGNTIYF
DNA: TGTGCCAGCGGGGGGGGGCCTGACGCTGGAAACACCATATATTTT

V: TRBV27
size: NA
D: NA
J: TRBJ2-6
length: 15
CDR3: CASRFLGSGANVLTF
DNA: TGTGCCAGCAGATTCTTGGGCTCTGGGGCCAACGTCCTGACTTTC

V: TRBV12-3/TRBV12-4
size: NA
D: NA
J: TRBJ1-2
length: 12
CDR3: CASSLRLYGYTF
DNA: TGTGCCAGCAGTTTACGGCTCTATGGCTACACCTTC

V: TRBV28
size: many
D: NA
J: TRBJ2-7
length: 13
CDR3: CATRTGTPYEQYF
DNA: TGTGCCACCAGAACCGGGACGCCCTACGAGCAGTACTTC

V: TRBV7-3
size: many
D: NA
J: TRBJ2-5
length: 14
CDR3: CASSLSGAEETQYF
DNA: TGTGCCAGCAGCTTATCTGGGGCGGAAGAGACCCAGTACTTC

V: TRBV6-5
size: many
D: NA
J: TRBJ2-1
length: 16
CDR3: CASSYSNGDTYNEQFF
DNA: TGTGCCAGCAGTTACTCGAACGGGGATACCTACAATGAGCAGTTCTTC

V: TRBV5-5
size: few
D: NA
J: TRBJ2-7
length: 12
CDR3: CASSLVGHEQYF
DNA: TGTGCCAGCAGCTTGGTCGGACATGAGCAGTACTTC

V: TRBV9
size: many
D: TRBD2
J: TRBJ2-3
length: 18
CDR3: CASSVDPTSGTSTDTQYF
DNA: TGTGCCAGCAGCGTAGATCCGACTAGCGGGACTAGCACAGATACGCAGTATTTT

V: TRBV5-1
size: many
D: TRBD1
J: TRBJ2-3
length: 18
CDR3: CASSLALRDSSESHTQYF
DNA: TGCGCCAGCAGCTTGGCCTTAAGGGACAGCAGCGAGTCCCATACGCAGTATTTT

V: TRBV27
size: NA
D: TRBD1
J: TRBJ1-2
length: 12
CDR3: CASAGAGGGYTF
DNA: TGTGCCAGTGCAGGGGCAGGGGGTGGCTACACCTTC

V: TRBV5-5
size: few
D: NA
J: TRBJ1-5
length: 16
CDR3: CASRSNGRRGNQPQHF
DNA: TGTGCCAGCAGATCGAATGGTAGGCGAGGCAATCAGCCCCAGCATTTT

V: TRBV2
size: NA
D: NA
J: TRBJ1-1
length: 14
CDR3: CASSVATHPAEAFF
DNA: TGTGCCAGCAGCGTGGCCACCCACCCTGCTGAAGCTTTCTTT

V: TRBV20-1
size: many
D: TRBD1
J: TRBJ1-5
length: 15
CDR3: CSAGLTGEMGGTQHF
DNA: TGCAGTGCGGGACTGACAGGGGAGATGGGTGGGACCCAGCATTTT

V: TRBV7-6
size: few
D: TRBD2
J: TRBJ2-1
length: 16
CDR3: CASSIGSGIDHNEQFF
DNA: TGTGCCAGCAGCATAGGTAGCGGGATCGACCACAATGAGCAGTTCTTC

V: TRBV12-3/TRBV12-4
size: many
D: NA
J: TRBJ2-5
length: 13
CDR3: CASSLLGPETQYF
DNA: TGTGCCAGCAGTTTACTGGGGCCAGAGACCCAGTACTTC

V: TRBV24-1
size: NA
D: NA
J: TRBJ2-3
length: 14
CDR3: CATSGDSSTDTQYF
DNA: TGTGCCACCAGTGGAGACAGCAGCACAGATACGCAGTATTTT

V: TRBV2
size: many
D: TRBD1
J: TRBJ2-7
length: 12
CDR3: CASSTGSYEQYF
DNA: TGTGCCAGCTCGACAGGGAGCTACGAGCAGTACTTC

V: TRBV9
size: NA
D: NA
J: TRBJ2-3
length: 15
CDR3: CASSVVGGSTDTQYF
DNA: TGTGCCAGCAGCGTAGTTGGCGGGAGCACAGATACGCAGTATTTT

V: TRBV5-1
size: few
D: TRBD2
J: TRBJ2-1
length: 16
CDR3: CASSSGLDSSYNEQFF
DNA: TGCGCCAGCAGCTCCGGACTAGACAGTTCCTACAATGAGCAGTTCTTC

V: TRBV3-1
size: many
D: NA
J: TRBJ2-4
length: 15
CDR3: CASSQDGTRFDIQYF
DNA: TGTGCCAGCAGCCAAGATGGGACGAGGTTTGACATTCAGTACTTC

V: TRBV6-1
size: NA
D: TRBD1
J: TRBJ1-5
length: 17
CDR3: CASSEGDRAKRNQPQHF
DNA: TGCGCCAGCAGTGAAGGGGACAGGGCGAAACGAAATCAGCCCCAGCATTTT

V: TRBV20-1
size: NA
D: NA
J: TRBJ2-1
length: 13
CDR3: CSARVAKCNEQFF
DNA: TGCAGTGCTAGGGTAGCTAAATGCAATGAGCAGTTCTTC

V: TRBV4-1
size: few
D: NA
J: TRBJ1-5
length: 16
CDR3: CASGNPPSHSNQPQHF
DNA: TGCGCCAGCGGAAATCCCCCCAGCCATAGCAATCAGCCCCAGCATTTT

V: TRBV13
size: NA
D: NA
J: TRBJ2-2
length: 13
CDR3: CASSVRNTGGLFF
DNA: TGTGCCAGCAGCGTCAGGAACACCGGGGGGCTGTTTTTT

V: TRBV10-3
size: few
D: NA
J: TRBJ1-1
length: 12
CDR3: CAVRTDYTEAFF
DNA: TGTGCCGTTCGGACAGACTACACTGAAGCTTTCTTT

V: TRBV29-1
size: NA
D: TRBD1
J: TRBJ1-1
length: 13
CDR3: CSVGRTGNTEAFF
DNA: TGCAGCGTTGGGAGGACAGGAAACACTGAAGCTTTCTTT

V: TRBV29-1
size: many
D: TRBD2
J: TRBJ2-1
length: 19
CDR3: CSVGGQTLAGAHNSHEQFF
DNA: TGCAGCGTTGGGGGACAGACCTTAGCGGGAGCCCATAACTCACATGAGCAGTTCTTC

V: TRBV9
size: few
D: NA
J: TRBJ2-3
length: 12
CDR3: CASRGVTDTQYF
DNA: TGTGCCAGCAGAGGGGTGACAGATACGCAGTATTTT